A single sample gave rise to the 9 T cell receptor beta chains below, sequenced in a study of technical replicates of blood from a few donors. TCRdb's table, derived via immunoSEQ multiplex PCR, lists solely in-frame clones and lacks some. The profile shows about 79,000 clones, more than 90% of them singletons. Sequencing input: T cells isolated from PBMCs. The receptors derive from a human donor in good health. Some clones in this sample may be carry-over from other donors' samples.

This clone was recorded only once. This sequence joins TRBV11-2 and TRBJ2-1; 7 bases agree with TRBD1. V shed 6 bases and J 10 bases; nucleotides not matched to a gene: 6. The CDR3 covers 12 residues. CDR1 is SGHAT and CDR2 is FQNNGV in the germline V gene. The CDR3 spells CASSSTGDEQFF. The DNA for the CDR3 is TGTGCCAGCAGTTCAACAGGGGACGAGCAGTTCTTC.

Within the sample, this clone is medium-sized. The genes are TRBV2 and TRBJ2-1; D not resolved. Germline V gives CDR1 SNHLY, CDR2 FYNNEI. V gave up 7 bases and J gave up 1 base, with 5 bases separating them. There are 12 residues in the CDR3. DNA of the CDR3: TGTGCCAGCACTCGGTCCTACAATGAGCAGTTCTTC. Translation: CASTRSYNEQFF.

The rearrangement joins TRBV7-3 to TRBJ2-1, with a weak D call TRBD2 (6 bases). Germline V gene sequence: CDR1 SGHTA, CDR2 FQGTGA. The ends were cut back, 2 bases at V and 12 bases at J, with 11 bases in the middle. CDR3 length: 12 amino acids. CDR3 nucleotides: TGTGCCAGCAGCTTACCGGGACTGAGGCAGTTCTTC. Protein sequence: CASSLPGLRQFF.

The rearrangement joins TRBV7-8 to TRBJ1-1; 8 bases fit TRBD1. With 5 bases clipped from V and 4 bases from J, the junction kept 6 bases outside the gene matches. Germline assignment: CDR1 SGHVS and CDR2 FQNEAQ. The CDR3 is 14 residues long. The CDR3 bases are TGTGCCAGCAGCGCGACAGGGGTGGGCACTGAAGCTTTCTTT. Amino acids: CASSATGVGTEAFF.

This chain joins TRBV27 and TRBJ2-1, with D hard to call. The CDR3 extends over 12 amino acids. Between the trimmed V and J ends, which lost 4 bases and 9 bases, there was a span of 10 bases. Germline lookup yields CDR1 MNHEY and CDR2 SMNVEV (reference sequence). CDR3 in amino acids: CASSSLMSEQFF. The CDR3 nucleotides are TGTGCCAGCAGTTCCCTAATGAGTGAGCAGTTCTTC.

The gene calls are TRBV5-4 and TRBJ1-1; TRBD1 matches 9 bases. V shed 4 bases, J shed 5 bases, and the junction held 9 bases outside the gene matches. Per the germline V gene, CDR1 is SGHNT and CDR2 is YYREEE (reference sequence). The CDR3 runs 15 residues. The CDR3: CASSKPGTGWTEAFF. CDR3 nucleotides: TGTGCCAGCAGCAAACCCGGGACAGGGTGGACTGAAGCTTTCTTT.

The chain has TRBV6-5 and TRBJ1-1, with unresolved D. CDR3 length: 12 residues. Trimming cost V 8 bases and J 3 bases, with 10 bases left between them. Germline loops: CDR1 MNHEY, CDR2 SVGAGI. The CDR3 region has the DNA TGTGCCAGCGGCCAGGCGTACACTGAAGCTTTCTTT. Translating gives CASGQAYTEAFF.

This clone was seen just once. This sequence joins TRBV7-3 and TRBJ2-7; D gene unclear. Trimming took 1 base from V and 7 from J, leaving 11 bases between them. Germline V gene lookup returns CDR1 SGHTA and CDR2 FQGTGA. The CDR3 is 13 amino acids. In DNA form, the CDR3 reads TGTGCCAGCAGCTTAAACCCCGCCGGGGAGCAGTACTTC. Translation gives CASSLNPAGEQYF. Complete variable domain (other parts from reference TRBV7-3 and TRBJ2-7): GAGVSQTPSNKVTEKGKYVELRCDPISGHTALYWYRQSLGQGPEFLIYFQGTGAADDSGLPNDRFFAVRPEGSVSTLKIQRTERGDSAVYLCASSLNPAGEQYFGPGTRLTVT.

V usage is TRBV27 and J usage is TRBJ2-7; maybe TRBD2 (6 bases). V was shortened by 4 bases and J by 6 bases, with 19 bases between the two germline ends. CDR3 size: 15 residues. The germline V gene has CDR1 MNHEY and CDR2 SMNVEV (reference sequence). The CDR3 DNA is TGTGCCAGCAGTTGGGGCGGGGTCACCCTCTCCGAGCAGTACTTC. Protein sequence: CASSWGGVTLSEQYF.